This paragraph covers one TCR beta chain sequence. The CDR3 is 18 residues long. The germline V and J ends were trimmed by 0 bases and 3 bases, with 21 bases remaining between them. Germline V CDR1 and CDR2: SGHTS, YDEGEE. Measured with immunoSEQ multiplex PCR; TCRdb has only the in-frame clones, and not every one. Of hundreds of thousands of clones in the sample, 85% to 95% were seen once. CD45RO-negative, CCR7-positively selected cells formed the naive CD8 fraction, excluding terminally differentiated effector memory CD45RA+ cells. These data originate in a study of shared clonotypes between healthy human individuals.

The chain is built from TRBV5-8 and TRBJ1-1, with D possibly matching TRBD1 (6 bases). The clonotype was recovered from a man aged 25 to 45 in good health. The sample comprised naive CD8+ T cells sorted from blood. The CDR3 DNA reads as TGTGCCAGCAGCTTGGGAAGAACAGGGACTGGGGACGACACTGAAGCTTTCTTT. It is translated as CASSLGRTGTGDDTEAFF.